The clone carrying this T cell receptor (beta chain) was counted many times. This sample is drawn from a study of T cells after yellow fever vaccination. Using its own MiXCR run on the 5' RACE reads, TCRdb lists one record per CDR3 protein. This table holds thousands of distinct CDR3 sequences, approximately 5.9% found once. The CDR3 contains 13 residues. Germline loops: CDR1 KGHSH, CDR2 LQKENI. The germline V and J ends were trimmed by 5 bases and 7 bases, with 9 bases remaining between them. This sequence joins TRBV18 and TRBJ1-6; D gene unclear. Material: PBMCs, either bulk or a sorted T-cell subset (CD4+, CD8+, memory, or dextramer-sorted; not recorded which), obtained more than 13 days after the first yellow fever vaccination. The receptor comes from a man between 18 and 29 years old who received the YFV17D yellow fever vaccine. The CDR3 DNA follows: TGTGCCAGCTCAAGGGTCACCAATTCACCCCTCCACTTT. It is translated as CASSRVTNSPLHF.